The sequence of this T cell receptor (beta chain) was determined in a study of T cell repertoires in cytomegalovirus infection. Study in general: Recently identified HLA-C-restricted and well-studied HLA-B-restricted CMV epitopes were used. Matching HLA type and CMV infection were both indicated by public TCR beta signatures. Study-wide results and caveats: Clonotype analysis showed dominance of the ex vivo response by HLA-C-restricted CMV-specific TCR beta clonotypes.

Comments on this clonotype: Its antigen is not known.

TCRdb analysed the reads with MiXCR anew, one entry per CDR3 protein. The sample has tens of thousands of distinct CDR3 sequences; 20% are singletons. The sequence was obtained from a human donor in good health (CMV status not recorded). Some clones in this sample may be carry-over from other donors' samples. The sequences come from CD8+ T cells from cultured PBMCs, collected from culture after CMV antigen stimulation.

The CDR3 loop is CAISESTEYEQYF. In nucleotides, the CDR3 is TGTGCCATCAGTGAGTCGACCGAATACGAGCAGTACTTC. The chain joins TRBV10-3 to TRBJ2-7, with D uncertain. Germline V gene data show CDR1 as ENHRY and CDR2 as SYGVKD. Trimming removed 0 bases at V and 4 bases at J, with 7 bases between. The CDR3 is made up of 13 amino acids.